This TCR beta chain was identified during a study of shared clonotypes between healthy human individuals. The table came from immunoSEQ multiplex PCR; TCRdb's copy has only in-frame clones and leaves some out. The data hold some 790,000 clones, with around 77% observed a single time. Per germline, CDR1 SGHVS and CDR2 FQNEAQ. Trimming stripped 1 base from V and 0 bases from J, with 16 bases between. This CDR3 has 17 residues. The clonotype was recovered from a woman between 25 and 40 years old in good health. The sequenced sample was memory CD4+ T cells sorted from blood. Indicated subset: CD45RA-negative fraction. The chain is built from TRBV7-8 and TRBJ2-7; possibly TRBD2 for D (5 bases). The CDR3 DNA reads TGTGCCAGCAGCTTAGGAAAGTTTAGCGCCTACTCCTACGAGCAGTACTTC. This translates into CASSLGKFSAYSYEQYF. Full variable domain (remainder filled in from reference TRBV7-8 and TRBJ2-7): GAGVSQSPRYKVAKRGQDVALRCDPISGHVSLFWYQQALGQGPEFLTYFQNEAQLDKSGLPSDRFFAERPEGSVSTLKIQRTQQEDSAVYLCASSLGKFSAYSYEQYFGPGTRLTVT.